The 21 T cell receptor beta chains presented below share a single source sample, sequenced in a study of CD4 and CD8 cells across lung adenocarcinoma regions (dated by TCRdb to the late 2010s). The library was generated by PCR. The reads were generated on a HiSeq X Ten. TCRdb applied fastp at Q25 and MiXCR to the public reads, then kept only in-frame beta chains. Each CDR3 protein gets just one entry, which takes the most common genes and DNA from the rows behind it. This sample comprises 11,000 or so distinct CDR3 sequences, 53% of them detected only once. The top ten clones comprise 30% to 40% of the sample. Sequencing was done on a sample of CD8+ T cells from the center of a lung tumor. Per the publication, the cell subset or site label means: tumor center region. Receptor source: a female donor with lung adenocarcinoma. The CD4 and CD8 labels of this study may be unreliable.

The chain carries TRBV7-2 and TRBJ2-4; 8 positions match TRBD2. V lost 4 bases, J lost 13 bases, and 18 bases stayed unmatched. Per germline, CDR1 SGHTA and CDR2 FQGNSA. The CDR3 is made up of 16 amino acids. The CDR3 protein is CASSSAGGGPRDTQYF. DNA of the CDR3: TGTGCCAGCAGCTCTGCGGGCGGGGGGCCGAGAGATACGCAGTACTTC.

Regarding this clonotype: One junction end does not reproduce the germline sequence, and a read error may be involved. This sequence joins TRBV6-1 and TRBJ2-2, with 9 positions matching TRBD1. Looked up from germline, CDR1 is MNHNS and CDR2 is SASEGT. CDR3 size: 14 residues. Here the CDR3 DNA reads TGTGCCAGCAAAGGGACAGGGATTACCGGGACGCTGTATTTT. It translates to CASKGTGITGTLYF.

The table lists this clonotype with a count of one. The rearrangement links TRBV7-2 to TRBJ2-3, with TRBD2 identical over 13 bases. Germline V gives CDR1 SGHTA, CDR2 FQGNSA. Trimming removed 3 bases from V and 2 bases from J; junction bases left unmatched: 2. There are 16 residues in the CDR3. CDR3 region: CASSLTSGGLTDTQYF. As DNA, the CDR3 is TGTGCCAGCAGCTTGACTAGCGGGGGGCTCACAGATACGCAGTATTTT.

The CDR3 DNA sequence: TGTGCCAGCAGCCCACGTCCGGGACTAGCGGGGAAAGAGACCCAGTACTTC. Translated, it gives CASSPRPGLAGKETQYF. The J gene is TRBJ2-1, the V gene TRBV7-2; 13 nucleotides line up with TRBD2. The J call may be faulty, since TRBJ2-5 better matches the DNA end. This CDR3 has 17 residues. CDR1 is SGHTA and CDR2 is FQGNSA in the germline V gene.

The V and J genes are TRBV27 and TRBJ2-1; 7 nucleotides agree with TRBD1. From germline, CDR1 is MNHEY and CDR2 SMNVEV (reference sequence). Trimming removed 5 bases from V and 4 bases from J; junction bases left unmatched: 5. The CDR3 loop spans 14 amino acids. CDR3 nucleotides: TGTGCCAGCAGTCGTCCGGGACAGTACAATGAGCAGTTCTTC. This translates into CASSRPGQYNEQFF.

V usage is TRBV14 and J usage is TRBJ1-6; D perhaps matches TRBD1 (5 bases). The germline V and J ends were trimmed by 1 base and 7 bases, with 11 bases remaining between them. CDR1 and CDR2 (germline): SGHDN, FVKESK. The CDR3 loop spans 15 amino acids. CDR3 protein: CASSQGAAGNSPLHF. In DNA, the CDR3 is TGTGCCAGCAGCCAAGGAGCCGCAGGGAATTCACCCCTCCACTTT.

This clonotype was seen more than once but under ten times. The chain carries TRBV6-1 and TRBJ2-1; 9 bases are a match to TRBD2. The CDR3 consists of 15 residues. V was pared by 8 bases and J by 5 bases, with 10 bases of the junction left unmatched. Germline CDR1 MNHNS, CDR2 SASEGT. The CDR3 DNA follows: TGTGCCAGCCGGATCGGGACTAGCAGACACAATGAGCAGTTCTTC. This encodes CASRIGTSRHNEQFF.

In the case of this clonotype: The junction shows a germline mismatch at one end, possibly a read error. The rearrangement uses TRBV10-1 and TRBJ2-2; tentatively, D is TRBD1 or TRBD2 (5 bases each). Germline CDR1 and CDR2: WNHNN and SYGVQD (reference sequence). The CDR3 has 14 amino acids. CDR3 residues: CASSDGLDTGKLYF. CDR3 coding DNA: TGCGCCAGCAGTGACGGACTGGACACCGGGAAGCTGTATTTT.

In its sample, this clonotype was seen once. The rearrangement links TRBV10-3 to TRBJ2-3, with D uncertain. CDR1 is ENHRY and CDR2 is SYGVKD in the germline V gene. CDR3 size: 13 residues. V lost 5 bases, J lost 11 bases, and 17 bases lay in between. CDR3: CAISIVSKNMQYF. The DNA of the CDR3 is TGTGCCATCAGTATAGTTTCGAAAAACATGCAGTATTTT.

The chain recombines TRBV7-2 with TRBJ2-5; no firm D call. The V and J ends lost 4 bases and 5 bases respectively, with 14 bases between them. CDR3 length equals 14 residues. Germline CDR1 SGHTA, CDR2 FQGNSA. The DNA for the CDR3 is TGTGCCAGCAGCTCCGCTCGGTTGCCGGAGACCCAGTACTTC. Translating gives CASSSARLPETQYF.

By sample share, this clonotype is medium-sized (0.01 to 0.1%). The chain couples TRBV6-1 to TRBJ2-1; 7 bases align to TRBD2. V lost 6 bases to trimming and J lost 4 bases; unmatched junction nucleotides: 9. CDR1 MNHNS and CDR2 SASEGT come from the germline V gene. This CDR3 has 15 amino acids. CDR3 DNA sequence: TGTGCCAGCAGCAGACTCGGGGGGATTTACAATGAGCAGTTCTTC. Encoded protein: CASSRLGGIYNEQFF.

The rearrangement links TRBV6-1 to TRBJ2-1, with 10 bases identical to TRBD2. The V gene end was trimmed by 1 base and the J gene end by 4 bases; junction bases not matched to a gene: 7. This CDR3 spans 17 amino acids. CDR1 and CDR2 from the germline V gene are MNHNS and SASEGT. CDR3 sequence reads: CASSEGLAGGFYNEQFF. Here the CDR3 DNA reads TGTGCCAGCAGTGAAGGTTTAGCGGGGGGTTTTTACAATGAGCAGTTCTTC.

This clonotype is large in the sample. This chain uses TRBV10-3 with TRBJ2-3; 10 bases map to TRBD1. CDR3 length: 15 residues. Trimming at V came to 2 bases and at J to 3 bases, leaving 2 bases not matched to a gene. Germline lookup yields CDR1 ENHRY and CDR2 SYGVKD. The CDR3 protein is CAISEGQGGTDTQYF. The CDR3 nucleotides read TGTGCCATCAGTGAGGGACAGGGGGGAACAGATACGCAGTATTTT.

This clonotype has a handful of counts. The junction departs from the called germline gene at one end, perhaps through a read error. The J gene is TRBJ2-1, the V gene TRBV6-5; 11 bases align to TRBD2. Germline loops: CDR1 MNHEY, CDR2 SVGAGI. This CDR3 comprises 15 residues. The CDR3 is CASRFSGTSGGEQFF. The CDR3 DNA reads as TGTGCCAGCAGATTCTCCGGGACTAGCGGCGGGGAGCAGTTCTTT.

This rearrangement joins TRBV6-5 to TRBJ2-1; no clear D. This CDR3 comprises 14 residues. V lost 2 bases and J lost 6, with 11 bases in between. Germline CDR1 MNHEY, CDR2 SVGAGI. The CDR3 region has the DNA TGTGCCAGCAGTTACGAGACCACCTCCAATGAGCAGTTCTTC. Its protein product is CASSYETTSNEQFF.

This clonotype showed up just a few times. The genes are TRBV15 and TRBJ2-3, with TRBD1 as a possible D gene (8 bases). Germline-derived CDR1 and CDR2 are LNHNV and YYDKDF (reference sequence). Trimming removed 6 bases at V and 3 bases at J, with 13 bases between. The CDR3 contains 14 residues. The CDR3 coding sequence is TGTGCCACCAGAACAGGGGGAGGGACAGATACGCAGTATTTT. This gives the protein CATRTGGGTDTQYF.

The V and J genes are TRBV6-1 and TRBJ2-3; D is unclear. The CDR3 runs 13 residues. The V end lost 6 bases, the J end lost 9 bases, and 16 bases lay between the germline ends. Germline assignment: CDR1 MNHNS and CDR2 SASEGT. For the CDR3, the DNA is TGTGCCAGCAGGCCCCACACCAAAGACACGCAGTATTTT. The encoded protein is CASRPHTKDTQYF.

A word on this clonotype: The junction shows a germline mismatch at one end, possibly a read error. The chain carries TRBV10-3 and TRBJ2-5; weak D call: TRBD2 (7 bases). Germline V gene sequence: CDR1 ENHRY, CDR2 SYGVKD. The CDR3 consists of 14 residues. DNA for the CDR3: TGTGCGGGGAGGGGGGGGAGTGGCCAAGAGACCCAGTATTTC. Amino acids: CAGRGGSGQETQYF.

In this sample, this clonotype turned up many times. The V gene is TRBV6-1, the J gene TRBJ2-1; D is perhaps TRBD1 or TRBD2 (5 bases each). The length of the CDR3 is 15 residues. The V end was cut by 4 bases, the J end by 6 bases, with 16 bases between. Germline loops: CDR1 MNHNS, CDR2 SASEGT. CDR3 nucleotides: TGTGCCAGCAGTGCCCCGGGACCGCCGTCCAATGAGCAGTTCTTC. This translates into CASSAPGPPSNEQFF.

The gene calls are TRBV28 and TRBJ2-3, with a tentative D call TRBD1 (7 bases). V dropped 5 bases and J dropped 3 bases, with 24 bases sitting between them. The germline V gene has CDR1 MDHEN and CDR2 SYDVKM. The CDR3 has 18 amino acids. The CDR3 bases are TGTGCCAGCAGTGGGCCCGGAGGGGGCGGCGCCTTTACAGATACGCAGTATTTT. Residues: CASSGPGGGGAFTDTQYF.

The V and J genes are TRBV10-3 and TRBJ2-5, with D perhaps matching TRBD2 (6 bases). CDR1 is ENHRY, CDR2 SYGVKD, per germline. The CDR3 spans 14 residues. The DNA of the CDR3 is TGTGCGGGGCGATGGGGCGGGGAGCCAGATACGCAGTACTTC. Its protein product is CAGRWGGEPDTQYF.